This T cell receptor (beta chain) was observed in a study of OX40 agonist ivuxolimab in advanced cancers. Study details: Patients were treated with intravenous ivuxolimab, dosed at 0.01 to 10 mg/kg and infused every 2 weeks.

Trimming cost V 5 bases and J 6 bases; bases outside gene matches: 9. The CDR3 has 14 amino acids. Germline CDR1 and CDR2: MNHNS and SASEGT. Some clones are missing from TCRdb's copy, which holds only in-frame ones; the method was immunoSEQ multiplex PCR. The sample contains 65,000 to 95,000 clones, 88% of which appear only once. The V gene is TRBV6-1, the J gene TRBJ1-1; 7 nucleotides agree with TRBD1. The clonotype was recovered from an adult with an advanced solid tumor such as melanoma, head and neck, liver or kidney cancer. The sample in question was CD4+ or CD8+ T cells sorted from blood, obtained in a trial of the OX40 agonist ivuxolimab. The CDR3 reads CASSLRGGNAEAFF. In DNA, the CDR3 is TGTGCCAGCAGTCTTCGAGGGGGCAACGCTGAAGCTTTCTTT.